Detailed here is one T cell receptor (beta chain). As yet, its antigen is unknown. The PCR employed 60 Vbeta primers together with 13 Jbeta primers. Clones were read by immunoSEQ multiplex PCR, and TCRdb kept only the in-frame ones, dropping some. The sample yields roughly 120,000 clones, 75% to 85% seen once. The V end lost 4 bases, the J end lost 2 bases, and 15 bases lay between the germline ends. The length of the CDR3 is 16 residues. The germline CDR1 and CDR2 sequences are SNHLY and FYNNEI. The data derive from a study of cytomegalovirus exposure and HLA in healthy donors. Study observations and caveats: According to an earlier analysis, most TCR beta V segments yielded productive rearrangements about 90% or about 30% of the time.

The donors (healthy individuals) were bone marrow donors. Input material: PBMCs. The genes are TRBV2 and TRBJ1-3; D not certain. This TCR came from a man between 18 and 29 years old in good health and CMV-seronegative. The DNA for the CDR3 is TGTGCCAGCAGTGTCTCCCCCCGGGAGACTGGAAACACCATATATTTT. It is translated as CASSVSPRETGNTIYF.